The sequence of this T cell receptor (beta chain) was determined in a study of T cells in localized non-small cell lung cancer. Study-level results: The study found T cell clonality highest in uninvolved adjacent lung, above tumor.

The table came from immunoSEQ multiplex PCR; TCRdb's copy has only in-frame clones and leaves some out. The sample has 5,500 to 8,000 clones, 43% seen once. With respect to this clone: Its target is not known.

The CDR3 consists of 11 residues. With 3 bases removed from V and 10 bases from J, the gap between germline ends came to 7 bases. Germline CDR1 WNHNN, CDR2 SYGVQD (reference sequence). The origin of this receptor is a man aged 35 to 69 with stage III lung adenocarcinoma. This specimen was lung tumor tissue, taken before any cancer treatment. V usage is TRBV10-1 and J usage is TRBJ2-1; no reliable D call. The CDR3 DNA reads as TGCGCCAGCAGTGAAGGGCCGGAGCAGTTCTTC. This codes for CASSEGPEQFF.